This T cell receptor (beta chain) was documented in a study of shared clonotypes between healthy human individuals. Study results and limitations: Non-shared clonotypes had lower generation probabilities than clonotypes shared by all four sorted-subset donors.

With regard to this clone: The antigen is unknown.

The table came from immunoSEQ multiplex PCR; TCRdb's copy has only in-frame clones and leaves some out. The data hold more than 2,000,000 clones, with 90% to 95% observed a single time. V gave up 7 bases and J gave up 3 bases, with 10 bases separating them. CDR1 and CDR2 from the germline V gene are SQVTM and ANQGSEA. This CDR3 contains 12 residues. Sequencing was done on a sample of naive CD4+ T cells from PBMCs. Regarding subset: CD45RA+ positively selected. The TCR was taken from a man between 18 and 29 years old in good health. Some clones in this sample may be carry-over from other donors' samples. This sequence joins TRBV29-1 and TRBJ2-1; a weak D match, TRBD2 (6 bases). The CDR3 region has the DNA TGCAGCGCCGGGGGATACTACAATGAGCAGTTCTTC. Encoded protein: CSAGGYYNEQFF.